Below, 3 T cell receptor beta chains from the same sample are listed, as sequenced in a study of long-term antiretroviral therapy in people with HIV. Survey-level immunoSEQ v3.0 assays were run. Here immunoSEQ multiplex PCR was the method, and the copy in TCRdb shows in-frame clones only, minus some. The profile shows around 40,000 clones, about 93% of them singletons. Material: unsorted PBMCs, obtained 4.1 years after starting antiretroviral therapy. Source of these receptors: a woman aged 45-65 years with HIV.

This chain uses TRBV5-6 with TRBJ1-6, with D perhaps matching TRBD1 (5 bases). There are 14 residues in the CDR3. CDR1 is SGHDT and CDR2 is YYEEEE in the germline V gene. V shed 2 bases and J shed 7 bases, with 10 bases lying between them. The chain's CDR3 is CASSFRGGNSPLHF. CDR3 in DNA: TGTGCCAGCAGCTTCCGGGGGGGAAATTCACCCCTCCACTTT.

This chain connects TRBV14 to TRBJ2-1; tentative D call: TRBD1 (6 bases). V was trimmed by 4 bases and J by 6 bases, leaving 16 bases between them. Germline lookup yields CDR1 SGHDN and CDR2 FVKESK. This CDR3 spans 15 amino acids. The CDR3 reads CASSPIEPTGNEQFF. In nucleotides, the CDR3 is TGTGCCAGCAGCCCGATAGAGCCGACAGGCAATGAGCAGTTCTTC.

V usage is TRBV9 and J usage is TRBJ1-2; perhaps TRBD1 as D (5 bases). Per germline, CDR1 SGDLS and CDR2 YYNGEE. This CDR3 spans 14 amino acids. Trimming stripped 4 bases from V and 2 bases from J, with 12 bases between. The CDR3 DNA reads TGTGCCAGCAGCCTTGCCGGGGCCAACTATGGCTACACCTTC. Protein sequence: CASSLAGANYGYTF. The full variable domain, its missing parts supplied by reference TRBV9 and TRBJ1-2, is DSGVTQTPKHLITATGQRVTLRCSPRSGDLSVYWYQQSLDQGLQFLIQYYNGEERAKGNILERFSAQQFPDLHSELNLSSLELGDSALYFCASSLAGANYGYTFGSGTRLTVV.